This T cell receptor beta chain was profiled in a study of blood T cell repertoires in COVID-19. Study context: Samples came from the United States, Italy and Spain, spanning acute and convalescent COVID-19.

TCRdb keeps only in-frame clones here, not all; method: immunoSEQ multiplex PCR. The sample records around 400,000 clones, more than 85% being singletons. Recruits, aged about 18 to 100 years, lived in 20 to 30 US areas. Participant-reported clinical history was the basis for cohort assignment. Germline V gene lookup returns CDR1 MNHEY and CDR2 SMNVEV (reference sequence). This CDR3 has 12 amino acids. Trimming took off 2 bases at V and 6 bases at J, with 5 bases between the two ends. The J gene is TRBJ1-5, the V gene TRBV27; D gene ambiguous. The TCR sequence derives from a woman aged 40 to 50 who had been exposed to COVID-19. Sequencing was performed on PBMCs or T cells enriched from blood (not recorded which). This CDR3 is CASSLIGQPQHF. The CDR3 DNA sequence: TGTGCCAGCAGTTTAATCGGTCAGCCCCAGCATTTT.